The rows below give T cell receptor beta chains drawn from one sample of a study of immune cell composition in non-small cell lung cancer. Sequencing was performed with immunoSEQ multiplex PCR; in TCRdb, only in-frame clones are kept and a portion is missing. The profile shows more than 2,000 clones, 70% to 75% of them singletons. Sequenced input: lung tumor tissue. All receptors come from a human donor with non-small cell lung cancer. CDR3s include the opening cysteine and the closing phenylalanine or tryptophan. D genes are given only for firm matches. Clone size, where shown, is once, few, many, or a class for clones that have expanded.

D: TRBD2
V: TRBV9
size: once
J: TRBJ2-5
CDR3: CASSNGGNPQETQYF
DNA: TGTGCCAGCAGCAACGGGGGGAATCCCCAAGAGACCCAGTACTTC

D: TRBD2
V: TRBV2
size: once
J: TRBJ2-3
CDR3: CASSEAGGRTSTDTQYF
DNA: TGTGCCAGCAGTGAAGCGGGAGGGCGGACTAGCACAGATACGCAGTATTTT

D: .
V: TRBV19
size: .
J: TRBJ2-7
CDR3: CASSIQDSPEQYF
DNA: TGTGCCAGTAGTATTCAGGACAGTCCCGAGCAGTACTTC

D: .
V: TRBV5-1
size: few
J: TRBJ2-1
CDR3: CASSLAQGRSNEQFF
DNA: TGCGCCAGCAGCTTGGCGCAGGGAAGATCTAATGAGCAGTTCTTC

D: .
V: TRBV6-5
size: .
J: TRBJ1-1
CDR3: CASSTQKMNTEAFF
DNA: TGTGCCAGCAGTACACAGAAAATGAACACTGAAGCTTTCTTT

D: .
V: TRBV7-9
size: .
J: TRBJ2-3
CDR3: CASCADTNTDTQYF
DNA: TGTGCCAGCTGTGCCGACACGAACACAGATACGCAGTATTTT

D: TRBD1
V: TRBV7-2
size: .
J: TRBJ1-5
CDR3: CASSLRGGSNQPQHF
DNA: TGTGCCAGCAGCTTAAGAGGGGGCAGCAATCAGCCCCAGCATTTT

D: .
V: TRBV7-6
size: .
J: TRBJ2-1
CDR3: CASSPEGLYTNEQFF
DNA: TGTGCCAGCAGCCCAGAAGGACTTTACACGAATGAGCAGTTCTTC

D: TRBD1
V: TRBV2
size: .
J: TRBJ1-4
CDR3: CASRGTAANEKLFF
DNA: TGTGCCAGCAGGGGGACAGCCGCTAATGAAAAACTGTTTTTT

D: .
V: TRBV5-1
size: .
J: TRBJ2-4
CDR3: CASSSSGLGDAKNIQYF
DNA: TGCGCCAGCAGCTCGTCGGGCCTCGGGGATGCCAAAAACATTCAGTACTTC